The 2 T cell receptor beta chains presented below share a single source sample, sequenced in a study of CD8 T cells in ankylosing spondylitis. TCRdb reprocessed the 5' RACE reads with MiXCR, giving one entry per CDR3 protein. The data hold under 150,000 distinct CDR3 sequences, with 11% observed a single time. Sequenced material: blood, either unsorted or a sorted T cell fraction (not recorded which). These receptors came from a female donor with ankylosing spondylitis or in good health (not recorded which).

Ten or more counts support this clonotype. The chain joins TRBV5-1 to TRBJ1-1; D might be TRBD1 (5 bases). V was cut by 4 bases and J by 7 bases, with 26 bases left in between. The CDR3 totals 17 residues. Germline values: CDR1 SGHRS, CDR2 YFSETQ. CDR3 nucleotide sequence: TGCGCCAGCAGCCAAATTCCCCTGACAGCGGGGTCTAGTGAAGCTTTCTTT. Amino acid sequence: CASSQIPLTAGSSEAFF.

This clonotype was picked up many times. The V and J genes are TRBV20-1 and TRBJ2-1, with 8 positions matching TRBD2. Germline assignment: CDR1 DFQATT and CDR2 SNEGSKA (reference sequence). Trimming at V came to 0 bases and at J to 7 bases, leaving 8 bases not matched to a gene. The CDR3 consists of 15 residues. The CDR3 DNA reads as TGCAGTGCTAGAGATGACGGGGGGGCGAGGAATGAGCAGTTCTTC. The encoded protein is CSARDDGGARNEQFF.